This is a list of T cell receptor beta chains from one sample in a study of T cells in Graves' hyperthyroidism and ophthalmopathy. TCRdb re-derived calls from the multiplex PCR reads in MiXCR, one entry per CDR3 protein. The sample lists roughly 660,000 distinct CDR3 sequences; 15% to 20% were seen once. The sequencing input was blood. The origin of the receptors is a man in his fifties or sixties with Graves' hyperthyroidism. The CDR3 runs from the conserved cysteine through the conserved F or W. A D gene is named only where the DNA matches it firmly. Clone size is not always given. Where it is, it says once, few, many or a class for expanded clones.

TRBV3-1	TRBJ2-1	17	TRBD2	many	CASSQGASGRGDGEQFF	TGTGCCAGCAGCCAAGGGGCTAGCGGGAGGGGCGACGGTGAGCAGTTCTTC
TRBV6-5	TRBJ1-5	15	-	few	CASSYRASGNQPQHF	TGTGCCAGCAGTTACCGGGCCAGCGGCAATCAGCCCCAGCATTTT
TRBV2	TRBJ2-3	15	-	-	CASRWDLTLEDTQYF	TGTGCCAGCAGGTGGGACCTAACGTTGGAAGATACGCAGTATTTT
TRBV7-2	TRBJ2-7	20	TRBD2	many	CASSLVFSTSGRPASYEQYF	TGTGCCAGCAGCTTAGTATTTTCGACTAGCGGGAGGCCTGCTTCCTACGAGCAGTACTTC
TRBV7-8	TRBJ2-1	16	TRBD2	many	CASSLAPLAGYNEQFF	TGTGCCAGCAGCTTAGCGCCACTAGCGGGGTACAATGAGCAGTTCTTC
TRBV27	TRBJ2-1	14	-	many	CASSLRAPYNEQFF	TGTGCCAGCAGTTTACGGGCACCCTACAATGAGCAGTTCTTC
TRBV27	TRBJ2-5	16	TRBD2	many	CASSLTSGSLRETQYF	TGTGCCAGCAGTTTAACTAGCGGATCCCTTAGGGAGACCCAGTACTTC
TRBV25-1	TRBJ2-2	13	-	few	CASSGPSTGELVF	TGTGCCAGCAGTGGCCCCAGCACCGGGGAGCTGGTTTTT
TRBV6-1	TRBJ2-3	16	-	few	CASSRGPTPSTDTQYF	TGTGCCAGCAGCCGAGGACCTACTCCTAGCACAGATACGCAGTATTTT
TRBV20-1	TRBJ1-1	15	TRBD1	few	CSARRTGNANTEAFF	TGCAGTGCTAGAAGGACAGGGAATGCGAACACTGAAGCTTTCTTT
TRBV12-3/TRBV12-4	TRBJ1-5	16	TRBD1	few	CASSDFGTGSNQPQHF	TGTGCCAGCAGCGACTTCGGGACAGGGTCCAATCAGCCCCAGCATTTT
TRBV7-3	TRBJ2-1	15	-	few	CASSLTAGSVNEQFF	TGTGCCAGCAGCTTAACGGCGGGGAGCGTGAATGAGCAGTTCTTC
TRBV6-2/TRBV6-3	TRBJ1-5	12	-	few	CASTGLYEPQHF	TGTGCCAGCACCGGCTTGTATGAACCCCAGCATTTT
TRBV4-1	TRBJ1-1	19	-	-	CASSPFSGQGGGKDTEAFF	TGCGCCAGCAGCCCTTTCTCTGGTCAGGGAGGGGGTAAGGACACTGAAGCTTTCTTT
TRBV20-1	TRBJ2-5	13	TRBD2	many	CSALAGVQETQYF	TGCAGTGCCTTAGCGGGAGTCCAAGAGACCCAGTACTTC
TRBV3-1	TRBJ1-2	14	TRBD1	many	CASSDRGRNYGYTF	TGTGCCAGCAGCGACAGGGGACGAAACTATGGCTACACCTTC
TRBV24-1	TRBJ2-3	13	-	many	CATRDSWADTQYF	TGTGCCACCAGGGATAGCTGGGCAGATACGCAGTATTTT
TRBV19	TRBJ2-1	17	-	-	CASSINPLQSSYNEQFF	TGTGCCAGTAGTATCAATCCTCTCCAAAGCTCCTACAATGAGCAGTTCTTC
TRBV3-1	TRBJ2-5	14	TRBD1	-	CASSQWGQQETQHF	TGTGCCAGCAGCCAATGGGGACAGCAAGAGACCCAGCACTTC
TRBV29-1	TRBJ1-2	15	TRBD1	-	CSVADYGQGNYGYTF	TGCAGCGTTGCCGACTACGGACAGGGAAACTATGGCTACACCTTC
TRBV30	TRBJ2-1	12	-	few	CALTAGAHKQFF	TGTGCCCTGACGGCCGGGGCACATAAGCAGTTCTTC
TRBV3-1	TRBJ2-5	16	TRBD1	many	CASSLPRGQRSLTQYF	TGTGCCAGCAGCCTCCCTCGGGGACAGCGTTCCCTAACCCAGTACTTC
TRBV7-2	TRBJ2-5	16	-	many	CASSPVMTGLGETQYF	TGTGCCAGCAGCCCGGTGATGACAGGACTAGGAGAGACCCAGTACTTC